One sample yielded the 27 T cell receptor beta chains listed below, sequenced in a study of PD-1 blockade in classical Hodgkin lymphoma. Each patient's relapse followed autologous stem cell transplantation, and brentuximab vedotin exposure varied. Profiling relied on immunoSEQ multiplex PCR, and the TCRdb table lists in-frame clones only, not all of them. The table records about 41,000 clones, over 70% of them present only once. Specimen: peripheral blood mononuclear cells (PBMCs), collected at baseline. Source of these receptors: a human donor with classical Hodgkin lymphoma.

This rearrangement joins TRBV5-1 to TRBJ1-6; TRBD1 matches 9 bases. V was clipped by 0 bases and J by 7 bases; unmatched bases: 5. Germline CDR1 reads SGHRS; CDR2 reads YFSETQ. CDR3 size: 16 residues. The CDR3 sequence: CASSLAGQGWNSPLHF. As DNA, the CDR3 is TGCGCCAGCAGCTTGGCAGGACAGGGGTGGAATTCACCCCTCCACTTT.

This chain connects TRBV25-1 to TRBJ2-7, with a weak D call TRBD1 (6 bases). V lost 6 bases and J lost 2, with 11 bases in between. This CDR3 spans 13 amino acids. Germline CDR1 MGHDK, CDR2 SYGVNS. The chain's CDR3 is CASRRDTAYEQYF. The CDR3 coding sequence is TGTGCCAGCAGAAGGGACACCGCCTACGAGCAGTACTTC.

The V and J genes are TRBV7-9 and TRBJ1-2; 11 nucleotides agree with TRBD1. CDR1 is SEHNR, CDR2 FQNEAQ, per germline (reference sequence). This CDR3 spans 16 amino acids. After removal of 5 bases from V and 2 bases from J, the junction contained 7 bases not matched to a gene. This CDR3 is CASSQGQGVGNYGYTF. The CDR3 DNA follows: TGTGCCAGCAGCCAGGGACAGGGGGTCGGGAACTATGGCTACACCTTC.

The chain uses TRBV29-1 and TRBJ1-2; a weak D match, TRBD1 (6 bases). The V end lost 5 bases, the J end lost 4 bases, and 11 bases lay between the germline ends. CDR1 and CDR2 from the germline V gene are SQVTM and ANQGSEA. The CDR3 runs 12 residues. This CDR3 reads CSVQDSSYGYTF. DNA of the CDR3: TGCAGCGTTCAGGACAGCTCCTATGGCTACACCTTC.

The V and J genes are TRBV23-1 and TRBJ1-1, with TRBD1 identical over 7 bases. TRBV23-1 belongs to the ORF category, with a function that is uncertain. V gave up 6 bases and J gave up 0 bases; unmatched junction bases: 1. The CDR3 is 13 residues long. The DNA for the CDR3 is TGCGCCAGCAGAGGGACAGTGAACACTGAAGCTTTCTTT. Protein: CASRGTVNTEAFF.

The rearrangement uses TRBV2 and TRBJ2-6; no clear D gene. Germline CDR1 is SNHLY and CDR2 is FYNNEI. Trimming removed 2 bases at V and 12 bases at J, with 5 bases between. The CDR3 loop spans 11 amino acids. The CDR3 spells CASSELAVLTF. CDR3 coding DNA: TGTGCCAGCAGTGAACTGGCCGTCCTGACTTTC.

The chain combines TRBV6-6 with TRBJ1-4; D gene unclear. CDR3 length: 13 amino acids. Trimming removed 5 bases from V and 7 bases from J, with 11 bases in between. The germline gives CDR1 MNHNY, CDR2 SVGAGI (reference sequence). CDR3 protein: CASSAAGSEKLFF. DNA for the CDR3: TGTGCCAGCAGTGCCGCGGGGAGTGAAAAACTGTTTTTT.

The gene calls are TRBV28 and TRBJ1-1, with unresolved D. Trimming took 7 bases from V and 2 from J, leaving 8 bases between them. Germline CDR1 and CDR2: MDHEN and SYDVKM. This CDR3 spans 12 amino acids. The CDR3 here is CASTPRNTEAFF. CDR3 sequence (DNA): TGTGCCAGCACCCCCAGAAACACTGAAGCTTTCTTT.

Here the CDR3 DNA reads TGTGCCAGCAGTTTAATGCCGGGAGTGGAGACCCAGTACTTC. Translated: CASSLMPGVETQYF. J is TRBJ2-5 and V is TRBV27, with D maybe TRBD2 (6 bases). CDR1 is MNHEY and CDR2 is SMNVEV in the germline V gene (reference sequence). CDR3 length equals 14 residues. V lost 2 bases, J lost 5 bases, and 12 bases lay in between.

Comment on this clone: Distinct nucleotide sequences in the sample also encode this CDR3. The J gene is TRBJ2-7, the V gene TRBV30; D is unresolved. In germline, CDR1 is GTSNPN, CDR2 SVGIG (reference sequence). The V end lost 0 bases, the J end lost 3 bases, and 3 bases lay between the germline ends. This CDR3 contains 11 residues. The CDR3: CAWSVRYEQYF. CDR3 in DNA: TGTGCCTGGAGTGTTCGCTACGAGCAGTACTTC.

V and J are TRBV30 and TRBJ1-1, with D uncertain. This CDR3 is 14 amino acids long. Germline V gene lookup returns CDR1 GTSNPN and CDR2 SVGIG (reference sequence). V was cut by 1 base and J by 0 bases, with 9 bases left in between. Here the CDR3 reads CAWSAVSLNTEAFF. CDR3 coding DNA: TGTGCCTGGAGTGCGGTCTCTTTGAACACTGAAGCTTTCTTT. Together with reference TRBV30 and TRBJ1-1, the CDR3 gives the full variable domain: SQTIHQWPATLVQPVGSPLSLECTVEGTSNPNLYWYRQAAGRGLQLLFYSVGIGQISSEVPQNLSASRPQDRQFILSSKKLLLSDSGFYLCAWSAVSLNTEAFFGQGTRLTVV.

This chain uses TRBV21-1 with TRBJ1-1; TRBD1 reflects the table's D call only, with no check against the DNA. TRBV21-1 is marked as a pseudogene. This CDR3 spans 18 amino acids. The chain's CDR3 is CASSRRTGETGMNTEAFF. CDR3 nucleotide sequence: TGTGCCAGCAGCCGCCGGACAGGGGAGACGGGGATGAACACTGAAGCTTTCTTT.

V and J are TRBV30 and TRBJ2-7, with D hard to call. V lost 2 bases and J lost 4, with 15 bases in between. Germline loops: CDR1 GTSNPN, CDR2 SVGIG (reference sequence). The CDR3 is made up of 14 amino acids. CDR3 sequence (DNA): TGTGCCTGGAGTACCGGGCCCGGGTTTTACGAGCAGTACTTC. This gives the protein CAWSTGPGFYEQYF. Full variable domain (rest looked up from reference TRBV30 and TRBJ2-7): SQTIHQWPATLVQPVGSPLSLECTVEGTSNPNLYWYRQAAGRGLQLLFYSVGIGQISSEVPQNLSASRPQDRQFILSSKKLLLSDSGFYLCAWSTGPGFYEQYFGPGTRLTVT.

The V call is TRBV4-3, the J call TRBJ2-2, with 9 bases lining up with TRBD2. The CDR3 has 16 residues. The J segment lost 11 bases and the V segment lost 0 bases, leaving 10 bases of the junction unmatched. Looked up from germline, CDR1 is LGHNA and CDR2 is YSLEER. CDR3 sequence: CASSQDASGNSQELFF. CDR3 nucleotide sequence: TGCGCCAGCAGCCAAGATGCTAGCGGGAATTCCCAAGAGCTGTTTTTT.

This clone came up a few times. This chain joins TRBV19 and TRBJ1-4, with D possibly matching TRBD1 (6 bases). This CDR3 has 15 residues. Germline V CDR1 and CDR2: LNHDA, SQIVND (reference sequence). Trimming shortened V by 5 bases and J by 0 bases, and 10 bases separated the two germline ends. CDR3 amino acids: CASSLRTATNEKLFF. The DNA of the CDR3 is TGTGCCAGTAGTCTCCGGACAGCAACTAATGAAAAACTGTTTTTT.

The gene calls are TRBV7-9 and TRBJ1-4; maybe TRBD1 (6 bases). Germline V CDR1 and CDR2: SEHNR, FQNEAQ (reference sequence). The CDR3 consists of 16 residues. V lost 5 bases to trimming and J lost 5 bases, with 18 bases between them. The DNA for the CDR3 is TGTGCCAGCAGCCCTACAGGGTCCATGAGGAATGAAAAACTGTTTTTT. Its protein product is CASSPTGSMRNEKLFF. The whole variable domain, remainder taken from reference TRBV7-9 and TRBJ1-4, is DTGVSQNPRHKITKRGQNVTFRCDPISEHNRLYWYRQTLGQGPEFLTYFQNEAQLEKSRLLSDRFSAERPKGSFSTLEIQRTEQGDSAMYLCASSPTGSMRNEKLFFGSGTQLSVL.

About this clone: Different DNA sequences within this sample yield the same CDR3. The rearrangement links TRBV30 to TRBJ1-6; no reliable D call. Germline V lookup: CDR1 GTSNPN, CDR2 SVGIG (reference sequence). The CDR3 consists of 12 residues. V lost 3 bases and J 7 bases, leaving 7 bases between the germline ends. The CDR3 loop is CAWSPLNSPLHF. The CDR3 DNA follows: TGTGCCTGGAGCCCGTTAAATTCACCCCTCCACTTT.

The chain combines TRBV5-5 with TRBJ2-3; 7 bases line up with TRBD2. Looked up from germline, CDR1 is SGHKS and CDR2 is YYEKEE (reference sequence). The trim removed 6 bases at V and 0 bases at J, leaving 13 bases unmatched. The CDR3 has 17 amino acids. The CDR3 is CASTEEGLAASTDTQYF. The CDR3 DNA reads as TGTGCCAGCACCGAGGAAGGTCTAGCGGCGAGCACAGATACGCAGTATTTT.

V gene TRBV6-6 combines with J gene TRBJ1-1; D perhaps matches TRBD1 (5 bases). The CDR3 contains 16 residues. Germline V gives CDR1 MNHNY, CDR2 SVGAGI (reference sequence). V was clipped by 4 bases and J by 3 bases, with 18 bases between them. CDR3 loop: CASSSYPRAFDTEAFF. CDR3 in DNA: TGTGCCAGCAGTTCCTACCCCAGGGCTTTTGACACTGAAGCTTTCTTT.

The chain employs TRBV7-3 and TRBJ2-2; D not certain. V shed 5 bases and J shed 4 bases, with 11 bases lying between them. This CDR3 region has 14 residues. Germline lookup yields CDR1 SGHTA and CDR2 FQGTGA. CDR3 residues: CASSAGLGTGELFF. In DNA, the CDR3 is TGTGCCAGCAGCGCCGGGCTGGGCACCGGGGAGCTGTTTTTT.

This chain uses TRBV6-5 with TRBJ2-7, with D perhaps TRBD1 (6 bases). Trimming stripped 6 bases from V and 6 bases from J, with 18 bases between. This CDR3 spans 14 amino acids. Germline lookup yields CDR1 MNHEY and CDR2 SVGAGI. The CDR3 protein is CASSEAQGRTEQYF. For the CDR3, the DNA is TGTGCCAGCAGCGAAGCGCAGGGGCGGACCGAGCAGTACTTC.

Only a few counts were recorded for this clone. The chain joins TRBV5-1 to TRBJ1-1; possible D gene TRBD1, 5 bases. This CDR3 spans 15 amino acids. From germline, CDR1 is SGHRS and CDR2 YFSETQ. The germline V and J ends were trimmed by 0 bases and 1 base, with 10 bases remaining between them. In DNA, the CDR3 is TGCGCCAGCAGCTTGGTAGGGACCCGGAACACTGAAGCTTTCTTT. The encoded protein is CASSLVGTRNTEAFF.

The rearrangement links TRBV14 to TRBJ2-1; possibly TRBD1 or TRBD2 for D (5 bases each). Germline values: CDR1 SGHDN, CDR2 FVKESK. The CDR3 totals 12 residues. Between the trimmed V and J ends, which lost 1 base and 12 bases, there was a span of 10 bases. The CDR3 nucleotides are TGTGCCAGCAGCCAAGTCGGTGGGGGGCAGTTCTTC. Translation gives CASSQVGGGQFF.

The chain is built from TRBV7-9 and TRBJ1-5, with 7 bases that match TRBD1. This CDR3 comprises 14 residues. J gave up 4 bases and V 5 bases, and 5 bases lay outside the gene matches. From germline, CDR1 is SEHNR and CDR2 FQNEAQ (reference sequence). As DNA, the CDR3 is TGTGCCAGCAGCACACAGGGGAAAAATCAGCCCCAGCATTTT. It is translated as CASSTQGKNQPQHF.

This clone has just a few counts. The chain uses TRBV28 and TRBJ1-2; 7 nucleotides line up with TRBD1. Germline assignment: CDR1 MDHEN and CDR2 SYDVKM. The V gene end was trimmed by 1 base and the J gene end by 11 bases; junction bases not matched to a gene: 7. The CDR3 is 13 residues long. CDR3 amino acids: CASSLFGTVMYTF. The CDR3 DNA reads TGTGCCAGCAGTTTATTCGGGACAGTAATGTACACCTTC.

This chain uses TRBV28 with TRBJ2-7, with 10 bases fitting TRBD1. CDR1 and CDR2 from the germline V gene are MDHEN and SYDVKM. J lost 5 bases, V lost 0 bases, and 1 base had no gene match. This CDR3 has 14 residues. CDR3 in amino acids: CASSLWGQGNEQYF. The CDR3 bases are TGTGCCAGCAGTTTATGGGGACAGGGGAACGAGCAGTACTTC.

The rearrangement uses TRBV28 and TRBJ1-5; maybe TRBD1 (5 bases). Germline-derived CDR1 and CDR2 are MDHEN and SYDVKM. Trimming shortened V by 3 bases and J by 11 bases, and 23 bases separated the two germline ends. The CDR3 has 16 amino acids. The CDR3 coding sequence is TGTGCCAGCAGTTTTATAGGACAAGGGACGTTTAAGGCCCAGCATTTT. Residues: CASSFIGQGTFKAQHF.